The subject of this entry is one T cell receptor (beta chain). This specimen comes from a study of blood T cell repertoires in COVID-19. Study information: The study drew acute and convalescent COVID-19 samples from the United States, Italy and Spain. From T cells, B-cell-depleted T cells, or PBMCs came the material, which was cDNA or gDNA.

V was cut by 5 bases and J by 8 bases, with 15 bases left in between. This CDR3 region has 13 residues. The V gene's germline CDR1 is MGHDK and CDR2 SYGVNS. Original analysis: Estimation of nucleated cell counts was performed using reference gene primer amplification. Sequencing was performed with immunoSEQ multiplex PCR; in TCRdb, only in-frame clones are kept and a portion is missing. For V, J and clone size, that table is used; D and trimming come from the DNA. This table holds around 150,000 clones, approximately 83% found once. The receptor was isolated from a woman aged 80 or over with active or convalescent COVID-19. Sequencing used peripheral blood. This chain joins TRBV25-1 and TRBJ1-2; a weak D match, TRBD1 (5 bases). Here the CDR3 reads CASSNAGRYGYTF. The CDR3 DNA follows: TGTGCCAGCAGTAATGCAGGGCGGTACGGCTACACCTTC.